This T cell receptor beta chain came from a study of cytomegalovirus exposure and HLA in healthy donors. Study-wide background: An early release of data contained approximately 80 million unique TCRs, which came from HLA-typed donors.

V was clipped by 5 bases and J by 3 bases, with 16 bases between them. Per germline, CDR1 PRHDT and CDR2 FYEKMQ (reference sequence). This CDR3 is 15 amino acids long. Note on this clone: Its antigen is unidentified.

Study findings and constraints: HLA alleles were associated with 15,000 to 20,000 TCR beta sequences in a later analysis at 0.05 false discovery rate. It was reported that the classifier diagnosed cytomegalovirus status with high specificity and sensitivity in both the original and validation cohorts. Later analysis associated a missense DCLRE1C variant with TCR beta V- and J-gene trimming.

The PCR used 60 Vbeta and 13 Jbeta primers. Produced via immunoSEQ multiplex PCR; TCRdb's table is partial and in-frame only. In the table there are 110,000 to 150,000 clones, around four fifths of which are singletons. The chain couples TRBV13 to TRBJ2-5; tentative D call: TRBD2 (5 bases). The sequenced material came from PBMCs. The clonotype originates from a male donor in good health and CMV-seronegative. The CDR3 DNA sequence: TGTGCCAGCAGCCCCCGGCGGGCAGAGAAAGAGACCCAGTACTTC. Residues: CASSPRRAEKETQYF.